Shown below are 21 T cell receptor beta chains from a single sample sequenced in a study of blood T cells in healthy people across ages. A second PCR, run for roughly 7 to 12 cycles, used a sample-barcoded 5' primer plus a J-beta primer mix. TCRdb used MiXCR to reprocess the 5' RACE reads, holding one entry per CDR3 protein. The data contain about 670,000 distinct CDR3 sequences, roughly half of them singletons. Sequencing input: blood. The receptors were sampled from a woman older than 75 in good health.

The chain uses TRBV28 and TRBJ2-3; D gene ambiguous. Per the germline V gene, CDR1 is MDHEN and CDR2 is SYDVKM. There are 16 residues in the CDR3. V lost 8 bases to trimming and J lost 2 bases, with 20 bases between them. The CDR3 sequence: CASRLFALGPTDTQYF. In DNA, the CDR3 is TGTGCCAGCCGCCTTTTTGCTTTAGGTCCCACAGATACGCAGTATTTT.

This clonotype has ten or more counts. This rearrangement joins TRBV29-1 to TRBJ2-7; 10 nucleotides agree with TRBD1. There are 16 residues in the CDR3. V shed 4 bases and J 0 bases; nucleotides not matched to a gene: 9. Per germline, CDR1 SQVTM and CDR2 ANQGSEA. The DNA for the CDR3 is TGCAGCGTTGGGGGGGACAGGGGACTTCACTCCTACGAGCAGTACTTC. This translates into CSVGGDRGLHSYEQYF.

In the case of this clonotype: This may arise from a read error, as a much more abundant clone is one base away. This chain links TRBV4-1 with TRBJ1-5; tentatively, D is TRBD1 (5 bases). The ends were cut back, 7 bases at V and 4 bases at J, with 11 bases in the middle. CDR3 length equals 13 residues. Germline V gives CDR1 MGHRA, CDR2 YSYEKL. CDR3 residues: CASNLGENQPQHF. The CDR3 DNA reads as TGCGCCAGCAACTTGGGGGAGAATCAGCCCCAGCATTTT.

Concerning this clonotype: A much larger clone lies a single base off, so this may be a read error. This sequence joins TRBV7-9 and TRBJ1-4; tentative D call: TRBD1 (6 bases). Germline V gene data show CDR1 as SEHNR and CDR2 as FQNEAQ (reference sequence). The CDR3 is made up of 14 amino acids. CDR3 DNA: TGTGCCAGCAGCCGAGGGGGTGGAAATGAAGAACTGTTTTTT. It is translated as CASSRGGGNEELFF.

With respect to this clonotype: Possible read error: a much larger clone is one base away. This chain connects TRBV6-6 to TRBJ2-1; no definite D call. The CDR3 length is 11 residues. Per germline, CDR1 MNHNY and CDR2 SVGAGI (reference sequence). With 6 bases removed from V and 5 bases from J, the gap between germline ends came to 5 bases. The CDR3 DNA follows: TGTGCCAGCAGGACCGACAATGAGCAGTTCTTC. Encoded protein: CASRTDNEQFF.

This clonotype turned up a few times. DNA of the CDR3: TGTGCCAGCAGTACCGGACAGGGCTGGCTGTTTTTT. Amino acids: CASSTGQGWLFF. The gene calls are TRBV28 and TRBJ2-2; TRBD1 agrees at 8 bases. Trimming cost V 5 bases and J 13 bases; bases outside gene matches: 6. This CDR3 region has 12 residues. Germline values: CDR1 MDHEN, CDR2 SYDVKM.

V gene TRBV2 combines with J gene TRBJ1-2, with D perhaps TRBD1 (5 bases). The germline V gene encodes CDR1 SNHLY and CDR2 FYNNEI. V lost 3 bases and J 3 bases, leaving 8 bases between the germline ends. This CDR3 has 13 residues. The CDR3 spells CASSDSGDYGYTF. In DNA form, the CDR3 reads TGTGCCAGCAGTGACTCGGGGGACTATGGCTACACCTTC.

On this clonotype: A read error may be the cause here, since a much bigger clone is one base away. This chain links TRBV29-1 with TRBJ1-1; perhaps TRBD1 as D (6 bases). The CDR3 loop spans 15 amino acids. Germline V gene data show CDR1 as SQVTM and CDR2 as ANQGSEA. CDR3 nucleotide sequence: TGCAGCGTCGTCCCGGGACATCTGATGAACACTGGAGCTTTCTTT. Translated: CSVVPGHLMNTGAFF. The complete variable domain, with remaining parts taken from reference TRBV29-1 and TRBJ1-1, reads SAVISQKPSRDICQRGTSLTIQCQVDSQVTMMFWYRQQPGQSLTLIATANQGSEATYESGFVIDKFPISRPNLTFSTLTVSNMSPEDSSIYLCSVVPGHLMNTGAFFGQGTRLTVV.

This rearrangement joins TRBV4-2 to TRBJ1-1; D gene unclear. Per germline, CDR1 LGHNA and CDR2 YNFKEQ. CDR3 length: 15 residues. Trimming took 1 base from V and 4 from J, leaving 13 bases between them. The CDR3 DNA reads TGTGCCAGCAGCCAAGGAAGGGAATTCGGCACTGAAGCTTTCTTT. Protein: CASSQGREFGTEAFF.

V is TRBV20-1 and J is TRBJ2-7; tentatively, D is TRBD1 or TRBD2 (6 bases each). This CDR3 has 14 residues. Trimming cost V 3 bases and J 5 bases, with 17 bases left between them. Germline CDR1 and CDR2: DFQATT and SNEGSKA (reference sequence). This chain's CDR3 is CSAREGQRGDEQYF. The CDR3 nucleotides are TGCAGTGCTAGGGAGGGACAAAGGGGCGACGAGCAGTACTTC.

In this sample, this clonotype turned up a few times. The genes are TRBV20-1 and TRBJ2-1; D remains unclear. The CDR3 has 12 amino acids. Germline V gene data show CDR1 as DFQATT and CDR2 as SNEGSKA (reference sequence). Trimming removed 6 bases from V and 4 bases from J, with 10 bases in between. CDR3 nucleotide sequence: TGCAGTGCCCGATGGAAGTACAATGAGCAGTTCTTC. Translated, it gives CSARWKYNEQFF.

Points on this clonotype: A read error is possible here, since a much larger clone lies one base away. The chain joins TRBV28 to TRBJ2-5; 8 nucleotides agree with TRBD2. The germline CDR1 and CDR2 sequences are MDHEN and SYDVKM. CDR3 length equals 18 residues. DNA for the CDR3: TGTGCCAGCAGTTTAGTGGGTCGCAGCGGGGGCTACCAAGGGACCCAGTACTTC. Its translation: CASSLVGRSGGYQGTQYF.

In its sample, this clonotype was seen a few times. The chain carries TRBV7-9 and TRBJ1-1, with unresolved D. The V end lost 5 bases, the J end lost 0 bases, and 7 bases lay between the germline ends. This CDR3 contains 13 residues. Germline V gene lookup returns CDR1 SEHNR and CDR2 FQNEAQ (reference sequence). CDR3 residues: CASSREVNTEAFF. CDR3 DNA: TGTGCCAGCAGCCGAGAGGTGAACACTGAAGCTTTCTTT. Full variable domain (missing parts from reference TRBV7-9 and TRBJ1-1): DTGVSQNPRHKITKRGQNVTFRCDPISEHNRLYWYRQTLGQGPEFLTYFQNEAQLEKSRLLSDRFSAERPKGSFSTLEIQRTEQGDSAMYLCASSREVNTEAFFGQGTRLTVV.

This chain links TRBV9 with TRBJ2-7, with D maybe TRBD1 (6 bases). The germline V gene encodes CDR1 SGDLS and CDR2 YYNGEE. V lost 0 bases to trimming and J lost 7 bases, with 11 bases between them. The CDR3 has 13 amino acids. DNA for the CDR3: TGTGCCAGCAGCGTAGGGGGGCTGGGGGAGCAGTACTTC. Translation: CASSVGGLGEQYF. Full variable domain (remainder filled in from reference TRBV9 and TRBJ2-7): DSGVTQTPKHLITATGQRVTLRCSPRSGDLSVYWYQQSLDQGLQFLIQYYNGEERAKGNILERFSAQQFPDLHSELNLSSLELGDSALYFCASSVGGLGEQYFGPGTRLTVT.

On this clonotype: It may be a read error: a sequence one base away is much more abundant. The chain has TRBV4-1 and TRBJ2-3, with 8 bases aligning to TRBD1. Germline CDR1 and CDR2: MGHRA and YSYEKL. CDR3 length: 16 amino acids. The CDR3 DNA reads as TGCGCCTGCAGCGAGAGAGGACAGGGTGTCGCAGATACGCAGTATTTT. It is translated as CACSERGQGVADTQYF.

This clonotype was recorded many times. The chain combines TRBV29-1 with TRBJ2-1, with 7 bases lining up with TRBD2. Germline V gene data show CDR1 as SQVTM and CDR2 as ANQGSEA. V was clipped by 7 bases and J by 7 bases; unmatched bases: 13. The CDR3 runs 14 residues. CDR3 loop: CSDAGVRGFNEQFF. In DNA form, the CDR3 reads TGCAGCGACGCGGGAGTTCGGGGTTTTAATGAGCAGTTCTTC.

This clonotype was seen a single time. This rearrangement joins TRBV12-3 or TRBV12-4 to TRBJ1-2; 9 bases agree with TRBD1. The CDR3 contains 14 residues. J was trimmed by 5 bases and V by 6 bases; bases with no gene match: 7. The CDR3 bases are TGTGCCAGCAGGAAAGGACAGGGGCCATATGGCTACACCTTC. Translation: CASRKGQGPYGYTF.

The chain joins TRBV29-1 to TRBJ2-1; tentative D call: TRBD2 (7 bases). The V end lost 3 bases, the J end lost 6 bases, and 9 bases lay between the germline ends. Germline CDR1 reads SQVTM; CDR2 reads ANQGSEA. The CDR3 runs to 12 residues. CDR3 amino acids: CSVEGGPNEQFF. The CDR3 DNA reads TGCAGCGTTGAGGGGGGGCCCAATGAGCAGTTCTTC.

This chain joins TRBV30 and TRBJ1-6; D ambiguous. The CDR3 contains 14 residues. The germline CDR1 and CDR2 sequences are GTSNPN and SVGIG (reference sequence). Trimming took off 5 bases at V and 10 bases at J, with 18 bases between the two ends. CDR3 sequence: CAWGDNAAGSPLHF. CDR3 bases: TGTGCCTGGGGAGACAACGCGGCTGGCTCACCCCTCCACTTT.

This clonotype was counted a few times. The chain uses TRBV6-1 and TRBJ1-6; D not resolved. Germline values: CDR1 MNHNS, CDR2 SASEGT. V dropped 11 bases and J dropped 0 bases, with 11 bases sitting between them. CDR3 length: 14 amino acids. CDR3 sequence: CASLASSYNSPLHF. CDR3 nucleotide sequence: TGTGCCTCGTTGGCCAGCTCCTATAATTCACCCCTCCACTTT.

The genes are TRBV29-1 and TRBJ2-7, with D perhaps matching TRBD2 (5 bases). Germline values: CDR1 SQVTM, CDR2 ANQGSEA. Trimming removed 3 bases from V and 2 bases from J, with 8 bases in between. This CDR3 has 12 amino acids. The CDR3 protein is CSVERAPYEQYF. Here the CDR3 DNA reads TGCAGCGTTGAGAGGGCTCCCTACGAGCAGTACTTC.